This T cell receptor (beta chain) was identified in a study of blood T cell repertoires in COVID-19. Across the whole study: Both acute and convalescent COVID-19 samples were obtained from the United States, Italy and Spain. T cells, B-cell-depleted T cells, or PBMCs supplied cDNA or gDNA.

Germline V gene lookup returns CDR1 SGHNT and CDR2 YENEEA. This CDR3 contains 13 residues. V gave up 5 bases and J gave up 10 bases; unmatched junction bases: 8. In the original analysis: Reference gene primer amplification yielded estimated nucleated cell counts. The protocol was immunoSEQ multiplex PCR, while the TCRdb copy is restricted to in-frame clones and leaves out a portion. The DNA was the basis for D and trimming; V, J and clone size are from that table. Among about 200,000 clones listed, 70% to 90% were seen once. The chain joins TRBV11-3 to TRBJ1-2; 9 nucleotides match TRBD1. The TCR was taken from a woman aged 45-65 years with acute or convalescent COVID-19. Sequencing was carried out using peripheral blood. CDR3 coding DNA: TGTGCCAGCAGCCCCGGGACAGGGAGGGACTACACCTTC. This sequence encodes CASSPGTGRDYTF.